These 29 T cell receptor beta chains originate from one sample sequenced in a study of identical twins. TCRdb re-analysed the 5' RACE reads in MiXCR, keeping a single row per CDR3 protein. The table lists some 660,000 distinct CDR3 sequences, 8.6% of them singletons. The data were also submitted as part of a second study, on yellow fever vaccine responses in identical twins.

The sequenced material came from PBMCs. The receptors derive from a woman under 30 in good health.

V gene TRBV6-5 combines with J gene TRBJ1-5; the D is unclear. Germline loops: CDR1 MNHEY, CDR2 SVGAGI. CDR3 size: 12 residues. Trimming stripped 6 bases from V and 6 bases from J, with 9 bases between. CDR3 DNA: TGTGCCAGCAGAACTTTGGGTCAGCCCCAGCATTTT. Translating gives CASRTLGQPQHF.

This clonotype showed up just a few times. CDR3 bases: TGTGCCAGCAGTTACGGGGGGGTGGAGACCCAGTACTTC. This translates into CASSYGGVETQYF. The chain uses TRBV6-6 and TRBJ2-5; TRBD2 matches at 7 bases. The germline V gene has CDR1 MNHNY and CDR2 SVGAGI (reference sequence). This CDR3 is 13 amino acids long. J lost 5 bases, V lost 2 bases, and 2 bases had no gene match.

In this sample, this clonotype turned up a few times. The CDR3 DNA reads as TGTGCCAGCAGCCTGACTAGCGACTTCCCCGGGGAGCTGTTTTTT. Translating it yields CASSLTSDFPGELFF. This chain joins TRBV6-1 and TRBJ2-2; TRBD2 matches at 8 bases. The CDR3 is 15 amino acids. V dropped 6 bases and J dropped 6; count of bases not matched to a gene: 9. The germline V gene encodes CDR1 MNHNS and CDR2 SASEGT.

The chain is built from TRBV7-6 and TRBJ2-3; D not resolved. V lost 2 bases to trimming and J lost 5 bases, with 8 bases between them. The CDR3 contains 13 residues. Germline V gene lookup returns CDR1 SGHVS and CDR2 FNYEAQ. CDR3 in amino acids: CASSLIAGDTQYF. As DNA, the CDR3 is TGTGCCAGCAGCTTAATCGCAGGAGATACGCAGTATTTT.

This clonotype was seen repeatedly, ten times or more. The chain uses TRBV4-3 and TRBJ2-2; 10 nucleotides match TRBD2. CDR1 is LGHNA and CDR2 is YSLEER in the germline V gene. J gave up 5 bases and V 0 bases, and 3 bases lay outside the gene matches. There are 16 residues in the CDR3. The CDR3 loop is CASSQEASGSTGELFF. The CDR3 bases are TGCGCCAGCAGCCAAGAAGCTAGCGGGAGTACCGGGGAGCTGTTTTTT.

This clonotype was counted ten times or more. The chain carries TRBV11-2 and TRBJ2-1; no clear D gene. Germline CDR1 is SGHAT and CDR2 is FQNNGV. The CDR3 is 12 residues long. Trimming took 0 bases from V and 9 from J, leaving 6 bases between them. CDR3 protein: CASSLEAGEQFF. CDR3 DNA sequence: TGTGCCAGCAGCTTAGAGGCCGGTGAGCAGTTCTTC.

This clonotype was observed many times. The rearrangement joins TRBV12-3 or TRBV12-4 to TRBJ2-7; TRBD1 might be the D (6 bases). The CDR3 is 14 amino acids. V was pared by 2 bases and J by 0 bases, with 8 bases between. CDR3 coding DNA: TGTGCCAGCAGTTTATGGACAGTCTCCTACGAGCAGTACTTC. Translation: CASSLWTVSYEQYF.

In this sample, this clonotype turned up a few times. The chain links TRBV20-1 to TRBJ2-2; TRBD2 agrees at 11 bases. The CDR3 covers 15 residues. Unmatched junction bases numbered 1, after V lost 3 bases and J lost 1 base. Germline values: CDR1 DFQATT, CDR2 SNEGSKA (reference sequence). CDR3 sequence (DNA): TGCAGTGCTAGTAGCGGGAGGGTGAACACCGGGGAGCTGTTTTTT. Encoded protein: CSASSGRVNTGELFF.

The gene calls are TRBV19 and TRBJ2-7; D remains ambiguous. The CDR3 loop spans 14 amino acids. Trimming took 3 bases from V and 0 from J, leaving 9 bases between them. From germline, CDR1 is LNHDA and CDR2 SQIVND (reference sequence). In nucleotides, the CDR3 is TGTGCCAGTAGTATTCGATCGAGCTCCTACGAGCAGTACTTC. Translation: CASSIRSSSYEQYF.

This clonotype was observed a few times. The genes are TRBV6-1 and TRBJ2-7, with TRBD1 matching 7 bases. Germline CDR1 reads MNHNS; CDR2 reads SASEGT. CDR3 size: 14 residues. V dropped 6 bases and J dropped 9; count of bases not matched to a gene: 14. CDR3 coding DNA: TGTGCCAGCAGCCGACAGGGCCCCAGCCGTCGGCAGTACTTC. Translated, it gives CASSRQGPSRRQYF.

The chain is built from TRBV20-1 and TRBJ2-1; the match to TRBD2 covers 11 bases. CDR3 length: 20 residues. With 2 bases clipped from V and 5 bases from J, the junction kept 20 bases outside the gene matches. Germline loops: CDR1 DFQATT, CDR2 SNEGSKA (reference sequence). CDR3 DNA: TGCAGTGCTAGACCACCCGCTAGCGGGGGGTCCCTACGATCCCACAATGAGCAGTTCTTC. Translated: CSARPPASGGSLRSHNEQFF.

This clonotype was detected only a few times. Here the CDR3 reads CSVGTASTGELFF. The CDR3 DNA sequence: TGCAGCGTTGGGACAGCAAGCACCGGGGAGCTGTTTTTT. The rearrangement joins TRBV29-1 to TRBJ2-2; TRBD1 might be the D (6 bases). V dropped 4 bases and J dropped 4 bases, with 10 bases sitting between them. This CDR3 has 13 residues. Looked up from germline, CDR1 is SQVTM and CDR2 is ANQGSEA.

As regards this clonotype: This clone may be a read error of a much larger clone one base away. The chain has TRBV20-1 and TRBJ2-5; the D call may be TRBD1 or TRBD2 (6 bases each). The germline gives CDR1 DFQATT, CDR2 SNEGSKA (reference sequence). This CDR3 spans 13 amino acids. The CDR3, as DNA: TGCAGTGCCGTACTCCGGGGGCGAGAGACCCAGTGCTTC. Translated: CSAVLRGRETQCF.

This clonotype turned up a few times. The chain employs TRBV20-1 and TRBJ1-1, with a weak D call TRBD1 (5 bases). Germline V gene data show CDR1 as DFQATT and CDR2 as SNEGSKA (reference sequence). CDR3 length equals 16 residues. Trimming took off 0 bases at V and 3 bases at J, with 17 bases between the two ends. CDR3 sequence: CSARDTGRRRHTEAFF. Here the CDR3 DNA reads TGCAGTGCTAGAGATACGGGGCGCCGTAGGCACACTGAAGCTTTCTTT.

A few counts support this clonotype. The gene calls are TRBV29-1 and TRBJ2-6, with 10 bases that match TRBD1. CDR1 is SQVTM and CDR2 is ANQGSEA in the germline V gene. The CDR3 is 20 amino acids. J gave up 1 base and V 0 bases, and 12 bases lay outside the gene matches. The chain's CDR3 is CSVEDRKLTGGFSGANVLTF. CDR3 sequence (DNA): TGCAGCGTTGAAGATCGGAAGCTGACAGGGGGCTTTTCTGGGGCCAACGTCCTGACTTTC.

The chain uses TRBV7-2 and TRBJ2-5, with 14 bases matching TRBD2. The CDR3 sequence is 16 residues long. V was pared by 4 bases and J by 5 bases, with 6 bases of the junction left unmatched. Germline CDR1 and CDR2: SGHTA and FQGNSA. The CDR3 reads CASSSRLAGGRETQYF. CDR3 in DNA: TGTGCCAGCAGCTCCAGACTAGCGGGGGGGCGGGAGACCCAGTACTTC.

This clonotype came up many times. The V gene is TRBV20-1, the J gene TRBJ1-3, with a weak D call TRBD1 (5 bases). This CDR3 is 14 amino acids long. Germline V lookup: CDR1 DFQATT, CDR2 SNEGSKA (reference sequence). V gave up 7 bases and J gave up 0 bases, with 13 bases separating them. The CDR3 sequence is CSVYQGPSGNTIYF. CDR3 DNA sequence: TGCAGTGTATATCAGGGACCCTCTGGAAACACCATATATTTT.

This clonotype was observed many times. The chain couples TRBV4-2 to TRBJ2-7; D possibly matches TRBD1 or TRBD2 (6 bases each). This CDR3 has 15 residues. Germline CDR1 LGHNA, CDR2 YNFKEQ. V lost 1 base to trimming and J lost 0 bases, with 10 bases between them. The CDR3 loop is CASSQVGGGSYEQYF. Written as DNA, the CDR3 is TGTGCCAGCAGCCAAGTAGGAGGGGGCTCCTACGAGCAGTACTTC.

This CDR3 is CASGSGAGEQYF. The CDR3 coding sequence is TGTGCCAGCGGCAGCGGAGCGGGGGAGCAGTACTTC. V is TRBV9 and J is TRBJ2-7, with 7 bases that match TRBD2. The CDR3 runs 12 residues. V shed 7 bases, J shed 7 bases, and the junction held 8 bases outside the gene matches. CDR1 and CDR2 (germline): SGDLS, YYNGEE.

There are a few counts of this clonotype. This sequence joins TRBV2 and TRBJ2-7; 14 bases align to TRBD2. CDR1 and CDR2 (germline): SNHLY, FYNNEI. V gave up 3 bases and J gave up 0 bases; unmatched junction bases: 7. The CDR3 is 18 amino acids. The DNA for the CDR3 is TGTGCCAGCAGTGACGGGACTAGCGGGAGAGGGCACTCCTACGAGCAGTACTTC. It specifies CASSDGTSGRGHSYEQYF.

This clonotype occurred a few times. The rearrangement uses TRBV7-2 and TRBJ2-7, with D possibly TRBD2 on 5 matching bases. This CDR3 contains 13 residues. The ends were cut back, 7 bases at V and 2 bases at J, with 12 bases in the middle. Germline V gene sequence: CDR1 SGHTA, CDR2 FQGNSA. The CDR3 DNA is TGTGCCAGCACCCGGGGTAATACCTACGAGCAGTACTTC. It codes for CASTRGNTYEQYF.

This clonotype was counted at least ten times. The chain has TRBV5-1 and TRBJ2-1, with 11 bases lining up with TRBD2. The CDR3 has 16 residues. Trimming took 4 bases from V and 1 from J; bases not matched to a gene: 4. From germline, CDR1 is SGHRS and CDR2 YFSETQ. CDR3: CASSPTSGGSYNEQFF. As DNA, the CDR3 is TGCGCCAGCAGCCCTACTAGCGGGGGTTCCTACAATGAGCAGTTCTTC.

The V gene is TRBV7-9, the J gene TRBJ2-7, with 12 bases fitting TRBD2. The CDR3 extends over 15 amino acids. The V and J ends lost 5 bases and 5 bases, in that order; junction bases with no gene match: 7. Germline values: CDR1 SEHNR, CDR2 FQNEAQ (reference sequence). The CDR3 region has the DNA TGTGCCAGCAGCCCACGACTAGCGGGAGTCGACGAGCAGTACTTC. Translation: CASSPRLAGVDEQYF.

In this sample, this clonotype turned up many times. The chain uses TRBV4-3 and TRBJ2-5, with 9 bases lining up with TRBD1. Germline trimming cut 4 bases from V and 6 bases from J; bases unmatched to any gene: 3. The CDR3 sequence is 13 residues long. Germline V gene data show CDR1 as LGHNA and CDR2 as YSLEER. The CDR3, as DNA: TGCGCCAGCAGCCCGGGACAGGGAAAGACCCAGTACTTC. This gives the protein CASSPGQGKTQYF.

The V and J genes are TRBV12-3 or TRBV12-4 and TRBJ1-1, with D uncertain. The V end lost 3 bases, the J end lost 0 bases, and 11 bases lay between the germline ends. The CDR3 covers 15 residues. The CDR3 loop reads CASSFSGRMNTEAFF. The CDR3 coding sequence is TGTGCCAGCAGTTTTAGTGGACGGATGAACACTGAAGCTTTCTTT.

J is TRBJ2-1 and V is TRBV12-3 or TRBV12-4, with 14 bases lining up with TRBD2. CDR3 length: 15 residues. V trimming: 6 bases; J trimming: 9 bases; junction bases outside the gene matches: 7. CDR3 sequence (DNA): TGTGCCAGCAGACCGGGACTAGCGGGAGTTTTTGAGCAGTTCTTC. Translated: CASRPGLAGVFEQFF.

In its sample, this clonotype was seen a few times. The rearrangement uses TRBV4-1 and TRBJ2-3; possible D gene TRBD1, 6 bases. CDR1 and CDR2 (germline): MGHRA, YSYEKL. Trimming took off 0 bases at V and 6 bases at J, with 16 bases between the two ends. CDR3 length: 16 amino acids. In nucleotides, the CDR3 is TGCGCCAGCAGCCAAGATTGGGGGCGGGCGTTCGATACGCAGTATTTT. This sequence encodes CASSQDWGRAFDTQYF.

This clonotype was counted at least ten times. The rearrangement links TRBV20-1 to TRBJ2-5, with D hard to call. Germline V CDR1 and CDR2: DFQATT, SNEGSKA (reference sequence). The CDR3 spans 13 residues. Trimming pared 4 bases from V and 1 base from J, leaving 10 bases between. The CDR3 DNA follows: TGCAGTGCTATGGTCCCGAGCCAAGAGACCCAGTACTTC. This codes for CSAMVPSQETQYF.

There are a few counts of this clonotype. The chain links TRBV14 to TRBJ2-7; D might be TRBD1 (5 bases). The CDR3 consists of 13 residues. The germline CDR1 and CDR2 sequences are SGHDN and FVKESK. Deletions cut 4 bases from V and 5 bases from J, with 12 bases between. The CDR3 protein is CASSRLDTNEQYF. In DNA, the CDR3 is TGTGCCAGCAGCCGACTGGACACGAACGAGCAGTACTTC.